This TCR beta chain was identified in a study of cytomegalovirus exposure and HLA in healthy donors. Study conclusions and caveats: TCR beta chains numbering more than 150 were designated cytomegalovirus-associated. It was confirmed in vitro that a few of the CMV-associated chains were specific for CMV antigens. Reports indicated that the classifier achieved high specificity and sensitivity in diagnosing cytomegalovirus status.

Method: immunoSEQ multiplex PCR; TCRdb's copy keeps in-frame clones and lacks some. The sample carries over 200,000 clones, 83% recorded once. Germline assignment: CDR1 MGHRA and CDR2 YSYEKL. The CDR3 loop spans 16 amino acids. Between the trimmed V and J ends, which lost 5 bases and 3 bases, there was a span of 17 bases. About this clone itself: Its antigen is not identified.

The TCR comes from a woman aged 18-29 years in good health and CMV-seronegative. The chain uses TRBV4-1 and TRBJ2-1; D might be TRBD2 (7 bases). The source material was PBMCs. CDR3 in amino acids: CASSFQTRGGYNEQFF. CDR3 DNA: TGCGCCAGCAGCTTCCAGACTAGGGGGGGCTACAATGAGCAGTTCTTC.